Described below is a single TCR beta chain sequence and its context. The target antigen is unknown. As the method for making TCR beta libraries, quantitative 5'-RACE with molecular barcodes was used. TCRdb ran MiXCR on the 5' RACE reads and lists one entry per CDR3 protein. This table has over 600,000 distinct CDR3 sequences, 15% to 20% appearing once. The data were obtained in a study of CD8 T cells in ankylosing spondylitis. Study-wide results and limits: Seemingly characteristic of ankylosing spondylitis blood was a TCR beta motif consisting of several highly homologous variants. Clones linked to disease were reported to show significant enrichment in matched ankylosing spondylitis synovial fluid. Reactive arthritis synovial fluid and blood previously showed some of these motif variants. Clones linked to disease, bearing a CD8+ phenotype, were relatively rare in peripheral blood.

V lost 1 base to trimming and J lost 4 bases, with 2 bases between them. CDR1 and CDR2 from the germline V gene are LNHNV and YYDKDF (reference sequence). The CDR3 covers 12 residues. This clonotype was sampled from a male donor with ankylosing spondylitis. The chain links TRBV15 to TRBJ1-5; D is uncertain. The sample consisted of blood, either unsorted or a sorted T cell fraction (not recorded which). The CDR3 here is CATSRVNQPQHF. The CDR3, as DNA: TGTGCCACCAGCAGAGTGAATCAGCCCCAGCATTTT.